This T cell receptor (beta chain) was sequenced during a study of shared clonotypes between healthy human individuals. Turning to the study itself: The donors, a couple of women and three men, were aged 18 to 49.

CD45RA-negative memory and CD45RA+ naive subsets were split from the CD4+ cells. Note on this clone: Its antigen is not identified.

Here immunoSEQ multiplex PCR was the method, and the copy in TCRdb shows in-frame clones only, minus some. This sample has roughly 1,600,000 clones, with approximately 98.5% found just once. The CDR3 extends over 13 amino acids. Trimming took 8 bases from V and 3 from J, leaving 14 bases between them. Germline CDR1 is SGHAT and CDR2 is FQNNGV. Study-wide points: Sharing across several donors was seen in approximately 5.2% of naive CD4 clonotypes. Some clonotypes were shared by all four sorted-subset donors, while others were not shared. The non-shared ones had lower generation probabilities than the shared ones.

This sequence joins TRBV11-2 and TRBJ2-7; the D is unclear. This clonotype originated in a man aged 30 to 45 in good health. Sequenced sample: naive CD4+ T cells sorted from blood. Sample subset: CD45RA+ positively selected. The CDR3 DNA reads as TGTGCCAGCGCCAAATCGACGAACTACGAGCAGTACTTC. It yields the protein CASAKSTNYEQYF. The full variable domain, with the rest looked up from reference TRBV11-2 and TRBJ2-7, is EAGVAQSPRYKIIEKRQSVAFWCNPISGHATLYWYQQILGQGPKLLIQFQNNGVVDDSQLPKDRFSAERLKGVDSTLKIQPAKLEDSAVYLCASAKSTNYEQYFGPGTRLTVT.